These T cell receptor beta chains were read from a single sample in a study of shared clonotypes between healthy human individuals. TCRdb keeps only in-frame clones here, not all; method: immunoSEQ multiplex PCR. The table shows roughly 700,000 clones, with approximately 79% occurring only once. Sequenced input: memory CD4+ T cells sorted from blood. All receptors derive from a woman aged 25 to 39 in good health. CDR3s include the opening cysteine and the closing phenylalanine or tryptophan. A D gene is named only where the DNA matches it firmly. Size is omitted from some rows. Given values are once, few, many or a class for expanded clones.

>TRBJ2-1|-|TRBD1|TRBV19
TGTGCCAGTAGTATAGATTCAGGGACAGGGGGTTACAATGAGCAGTTCTTC
CASSIDSGTGGYNEQFF
>TRBJ2-2|-|TRBD1|TRBV7-6
TGTGCCAGCAGCCGGTTAGGGACAGCGAACACCGGGGAGCTGTTTTTT
CASSRLGTANTGELFF
>TRBJ2-7|-|TRBD1|TRBV15
TGTGCCACCAGCGGATCGGGACAGAACTACGAGCAGTACTTC
CATSGSGQNYEQYF
>TRBJ1-4|few|TRBD1|TRBV28
TGTGCCAGCAGCTCACCGGGACAGGGTCGGGAAAAACTGTTTTTT
CASSSPGQGREKLFF
>TRBJ2-6|-|TRBD1|TRBV2
TGTGCCAGCAGAGGACAGGGGGGAGGGGCCAACGTCCTGACTTTC
CASRGQGGGANVLTF
>TRBJ2-3|-|TRBD2|TRBV28
TGTGCCAGCAGGGAAGGACTAGCGGGAGGGCTGGGTACGCAGTATTTT
CASREGLAGGLGTQYF
>TRBJ2-1|few|TRBD1|TRBV9
TGTGCCAGCAGCTTGGTAACCACCGGGACAGGGGGGGCCGATGAGCAGTTCTTC
CASSLVTTGTGGADEQFF
>TRBJ1-1|-|-|TRBV5-1
TGCGCCAGCAGCGGAAGACGCGGCACTGAAGCTTTCTTT
CASSGRRGTEAFF
>TRBJ2-2|-|TRBD1|TRBV6-1
TGTGCCAGCAGTGGGGGACAGGGGATATGGAGCACCGGGGAGCTGTTTTTT
CASSGGQGIWSTGELFF
>TRBJ2-7|-|TRBD2|TRBV5-1
TGCGCCAGCAGCTTGGGCGGGAGTGGGTCATACGAGCAGTACTTC
CASSLGGSGSYEQYF
>TRBJ2-3|-|-|TRBV28
TGTGCCAGCAGTTGGGGTGTTTATACGCAGTATTTT
CASSWGVYTQYF
>TRBJ2-5|-|-|TRBV5-1
TGCGCCAGCAGCCAGATCCCTACGGAGACCCAGTACTTC
CASSQIPTETQYF
>TRBJ2-5|-|TRBD2|TRBV19
TGTGCCAGTAGTCCTCTAGCGGGAAGGGGACAAGAGACCCAGTACTTC
CASSPLAGRGQETQYF
>TRBJ2-2|-|TRBD1|TRBV5-1
TGCGCCAGCAGCCAAGGGGACAGGGATACCGGGGAGCTGTTTTTT
CASSQGDRDTGELFF
>TRBJ2-7|-|-|TRBV18
TGTGCCAGCTCACCAACGCCAGATCTAGGCCCCCACGAGCAGTACTTC
CASSPTPDLGPHEQYF
>TRBJ2-5|-|-|TRBV14
TGTGCCAGCAGCCACCAGACAGGTACCCGGCCACAAGAGACCCAGTACTTC
CASSHQTGTRPQETQYF
>TRBJ2-2|-|-|TRBV30
TGTGCCTGGAGTAGCTCGGGATCCGGGGAGCTGTTTTTT
CAWSSSGSGELFF
>TRBJ1-2|few|-|TRBV28
TGTGCCAGCACTCTACGGGGAAACTATGGCTACACCTTC
CASTLRGNYGYTF
>TRBJ2-3|-|-|TRBV19
TGTGCCACCCGCCGGGGGGCGGGCACAGATACGCAGTATTTT
CATRRGAGTDTQYF
>TRBJ2-7|-|-|TRBV5-1
TGCGCCAGCAGCCGCGACCCGGGGCAGTACGAGCAGTACTTC
CASSRDPGQYEQYF
>TRBJ1-5|-|-|TRBV28
TGTGCCAGCAGTCCTCACCCGGACAAGACCCAGCATTTT
CASSPHPDKTQHF
>TRBJ2-5|many|TRBD2|TRBV11-2
TGTGCCAGCAGCTTAACGTTAGCGGGAGGAGTCCAAGAGACCCAGTACTTC
CASSLTLAGGVQETQYF
>TRBJ1-1|-|TRBD1|TRBV9
TGTGCCAGCAGCGATCGGACAGGGAGGGACACTGAAGCTTTCTTT
CASSDRTGRDTEAFF
>TRBJ2-7|-|TRBD1|TRBV18
TGTGCCAGCTCCGCCCGGGACAGTTCCTACGAGCAGTACTTC
CASSARDSSYEQYF
>TRBJ1-1|-|-|TRBV9
TGTGCCAGCAGCCAAGGCGGGGGGGCTTTTGGGACTGAAGCTTTCTTT
CASSQGGGAFGTEAFF
>TRBJ1-1|-|TRBD1|TRBV6-5
TGTGCCAGCAGGGGACAGGGACGGACTGAAGCTTTCTTT
CASRGQGRTEAFF
>TRBJ2-7|-|-|TRBV5-4
TGTGCCAGCAGTCCGGACATATCGGGCTACGAGCAGTACTTC
CASSPDISGYEQYF
>TRBJ1-1|-|-|TRBV6-6
TGTGCCAGCAGTTACTCGATTGCAGGTTTGGCTGAAGCTTTCTTT
CASSYSIAGLAEAFF
>TRBJ2-2|-|-|TRBV28
TGTGCCAGCCGGACTACGAACACCGGGGAGCTGTTTTTT
CASRTTNTGELFF
>TRBJ2-3|-|TRBD2|TRBV5-1
TGCGCCAGCAGACGTTTTCTTCTAGCGGGAGGCAGAGATACGCAGTATTTT
CASRRFLLAGGRDTQYF
>TRBJ1-5|-|-|TRBV7-3
TGTGCCAGCAGCTACGGGCGCAATCAGCCCCAGCATTTT
CASSYGRNQPQHF
>TRBJ2-7|-|TRBD2|TRBV29-1
TGCAGCGTTGATGGGACTAGCGGGAGGTTGGCCTACGAGCAGTACTTC
CSVDGTSGRLAYEQYF
>TRBJ2-7|-|-|TRBV27
TGTGCCAGCAGATGGTCAGGAGAAACCTACGAGCAGTACTTC
CASRWSGETYEQYF
>TRBJ2-7|-|-|TRBV7-9
TGTGCCAGCAGCTTAGTTGGGTACGAGCAGTACTTC
CASSLVGYEQYF
>TRBJ2-5|once|-|TRBV5-8
TGTGCCAGCAGCTTGCAGGGAGGGACCCAGTACTTC
CASSLQGGTQYF
>TRBJ2-5|-|-|TRBV29-1
TGCAGCGTTCGAGGCGGCCAAGAGACCCAGTACTTC
CSVRGGQETQYF
>TRBJ2-5|-|-|TRBV4-1
TGCGCCAGCAGCCAAGCCGCATCGTACCAAGAGACCCAGTACTTC
CASSQAASYQETQYF
>TRBJ2-7|-|-|TRBV6-1
TGTGCCAGCAGTCACCGGGACATCCCTAGGGAGCAGTACTTC
CASSHRDIPREQYF
>TRBJ2-1|few|-|TRBV5-1
TGCGCCAGCAGCGCATACGGGGGCCACGATACAGAGCAGTTCTTC
CASSAYGGHDTEQFF
>TRBJ2-2|-|-|TRBV19
TGTGCCAGTAGAGTTCGGGATGTAGCCGGGGAGCTGTTTTTT
CASRVRDVAGELFF
>TRBJ1-1|-|TRBD1|TRBV6-4
TGTGCCAGCAGGGGACAGGGCCAGATTGGTAACACTGAAGCTTTCTTT
CASRGQGQIGNTEAFF
>TRBJ1-1|-|-|TRBV6-5
TGTGCCAGCAGTTTGTTTACATTAGGAAACACTGAAGCTTTCTTT
CASSLFTLGNTEAFF
>TRBJ1-5|few|TRBD1|TRBV29-1
TGCAGCGCCGGACAGGGGGGCAATCAGCCCCAGCATTTT
CSAGQGGNQPQHF
>TRBJ1-3|-|-|TRBV5-1
TGCGCCAGCAGTCGACACTTCTCTGGAAACACCATATATTTT
CASSRHFSGNTIYF
>TRBJ1-1|-|TRBD1|TRBV6-1
TGTGCCAGCAGTGCTGGACAGGAGTTCACTGAAGCTTTCTTT
CASSAGQEFTEAFF
>TRBJ1-5|once|TRBD1|TRBV19
TGTGCCAGTAGTACCTCCGGGACAGGGCTTCGGCAGCCCCAGCATTTT
CASSTSGTGLRQPQHF
>TRBJ2-1|-|TRBD2|TRBV11-3
TGTGCCAGCAGCTTAATCGGGCCTAGCGGGACCTACAATGAGCAGTTCTTC
CASSLIGPSGTYNEQFF
>TRBJ2-7|-|TRBD2|TRBV11-2
TGTGCCAGCAGCTTAGATAGCGGGAACCCGTCCTACGAGCAGTACTTC
CASSLDSGNPSYEQYF
>TRBJ2-1|-|-|TRBV4-1
TGCGCCAGCAGCCTATTGGGGGCCTACAATGAGCAGTTCTTC
CASSLLGAYNEQFF
>TRBJ1-2|-|-|TRBV7-3
TGTGCCAGCAGCTTGCTTGAGGGGGTTTCAGCTGGCTACACCTTC
CASSLLEGVSAGYTF
>TRBJ1-1|-|-|TRBV5-1
TGCGCCAGCAGCGGAGGGGGTGACGGCACTGAAGCTTTCTTT
CASSGGGDGTEAFF
>TRBJ2-2|-|-|TRBV5-6
TGTGCCAGCAGCTTGGCCAGGGATCCGAACACCGGGGAGCTGTTTTTT
CASSLARDPNTGELFF
>TRBJ1-4|-|-|TRBV15
TGTGCCACCAGCAAAAGCCGGGCCTCTACTGAAAAACTGTTTTTT
CATSKSRASTEKLFF
>TRBJ1-2|-|-|TRBV28
TGTGCCAGCAGTTCCAGGACTAGTCGGGGCTACACCTTC
CASSSRTSRGYTF
>TRBJ2-5|-|-|TRBV2
TGTGCCAGCAGTGAAACGGGGTGGGAAGAGACCCAGTACTTC
CASSETGWEETQYF
>TRBJ1-5|-|-|TRBV19
TGTGCCAGTAGAATTAGCCCGGGTTTTAGCAATCAGCCCCAGCATTTT
CASRISPGFSNQPQHF
>TRBJ2-5|-|TRBD2|TRBV7-8
TGTGCCAGCAGCGAGACCGGGACTAGCGGTGGAGAGACCCAGTACTTC
CASSETGTSGGETQYF
>TRBJ2-1|-|TRBD1|TRBV28
TGTGCCAGCAGTTCGCCCTCAGGGGGCGTTGGGTACAATGAGCAGTTCTTC
CASSSPSGGVGYNEQFF
>TRBJ2-6|-|-|TRBV9
TGTGCCAGCAGCGGAAGACAGTCTACCTCTGGGGCCAACGTCCTGACTTTC
CASSGRQSTSGANVLTF